These 18 T cell receptor beta chains came from one sample sequenced in a study of persistence of HIV-infected CD4 T cells. The libraries were made with immunoSEQ version 4 in survey mode. TCRdb's copy holds only in-frame clones and misses some; the assay was immunoSEQ multiplex PCR. Counted here are tens of thousands of clones, about four fifths occurring once; the ten biggest clones make up roughly 6.7%. The stimulus was lysate of CMV-infected fibroblasts, approximately 9.7 ug/mL. CD40L-negative CD69-negative CD45RO-high memory CD4+ T cells were sorted as populations depleted of antigen-responding cells. No antigen has been identified for these receptors. The sample here was CD4+ T cells sorted from PBMCs after approximately 19-hour stimulation, taken from a patient who received antiretroviral therapy. The receptors here all came from an adult woman with HIV who was CMV-seropositive.

The chain links TRBV6-1 to TRBJ1-2; 8 positions agree with TRBD1. This CDR3 comprises 17 residues. Germline V gives CDR1 MNHNS, CDR2 SASEGT. The J segment lost 6 bases and the V segment lost 0 bases, leaving 12 bases of the junction unmatched. The CDR3 region has the DNA TGTGCCAGCAGTGAAGCGCTAATTACAGGGGGAGTTAATGGCTACACCTTC. Its protein product is CASSEALITGGVNGYTF.

There are a few counts of this clone. The J gene is TRBJ1-2, the V gene TRBV6-5; D call uncertain. The CDR3 covers 15 residues. Trimming stripped 7 bases from V and 3 bases from J, with 18 bases between. Per the germline V gene, CDR1 is MNHEY and CDR2 is SVGAGI. CDR3 amino acids: CASIPPGREDYGYTF. CDR3 nucleotides: TGTGCCAGCATTCCCCCGGGTAGGGAAGACTATGGCTACACCTTC.

This clone has only a few counts. The chain joins TRBV11-3 to TRBJ1-6; maybe TRBD1 (6 bases). The V end was cut by 2 bases, the J end by 7 bases, with 9 bases between. This CDR3 spans 14 amino acids. Germline loops: CDR1 SGHNT, CDR2 YENEEA. The CDR3: CASSLRQANSPLHF. For the CDR3, the DNA is TGTGCCAGCAGCTTAAGACAGGCGAATTCACCCCTCCACTTT. Full variable domain (missing parts from reference TRBV11-3 and TRBJ1-6): EAGVVQSPRYKIIEKKQPVAFWCNPISGHNTLYWYLQNLGQGPELLIRYENEEAVDDSQLPKDRFSAERLKGVDSTLKIQPAELGDSAVYLCASSLRQANSPLHFGNGTRLTVT.

The chain recombines TRBV19 with TRBJ1-1, with no clear D. Trimming removed 3 bases at V and 4 bases at J, with 3 bases between. Germline V gene data show CDR1 as LNHDA and CDR2 as SQIVND (reference sequence). This CDR3 is 11 amino acids long. The CDR3 region has the DNA TGTGCCAGTAGTATCTTCACTGAAGCTTTCTTT. This gives the protein CASSIFTEAFF.

The rearrangement joins TRBV28 to TRBJ2-7; D might be TRBD1 (6 bases). Germline-derived CDR1 and CDR2 are MDHEN and SYDVKM. V was pared by 2 bases and J by 4 bases, with 15 bases between. The CDR3 length is 15 residues. The CDR3 DNA sequence: TGTGCCAGCAGTTTAAGCGGCAGGGGCGGATACGAGCAGTACTTC. Protein: CASSLSGRGGYEQYF.

The chain employs TRBV13 and TRBJ2-3; no firm D call. Germline V lookup: CDR1 PRHDT, CDR2 FYEKMQ (reference sequence). The CDR3 spans 16 residues. With 1 base removed from V and 9 bases from J, the gap between germline ends came to 20 bases. The CDR3 reads CASSLDSRARVVTQYF. The CDR3 nucleotides are TGTGCCAGCAGCTTAGACTCTCGCGCCCGTGTGGTCACGCAGTATTTT.

The rearrangement joins TRBV19 to TRBJ1-2, with no clear D. Germline V gene lookup returns CDR1 LNHDA and CDR2 SQIVND (reference sequence). V lost 3 bases and J 8 bases, leaving 19 bases between the germline ends. The CDR3 totals 15 residues. CDR3 DNA sequence: TGTGCCAGTAGTATGGATTCTTCATCCTTGGCGGGCTACACCTTC. Translated: CASSMDSSSLAGYTF.

This sequence joins TRBV5-8 and TRBJ1-2; D unclear. Between the trimmed V and J ends, which lost 0 bases and 4 bases, there was a span of 16 bases. The CDR3 contains 16 residues. Germline CDR1 and CDR2: SGHTS and YDEGEE. The CDR3 coding sequence is TGTGCCAGCAGCTTGGGAGGCGGGCCGAGTGGCTATGGCTACACCTTC. Its protein product is CASSLGGGPSGYGYTF.

The chain combines TRBV25-1 with TRBJ1-1; D ambiguous. With 8 bases removed from V and 1 base from J, the gap between germline ends came to 11 bases. The V gene's germline CDR1 is MGHDK and CDR2 SYGVNS. This CDR3 is 13 amino acids long. CDR3 amino acids: CASGSTGNTEAFF. CDR3 sequence (DNA): TGTGCCAGCGGTTCGACGGGGAACACTGAAGCTTTCTTT.

The chain joins TRBV27 to TRBJ2-1; 7 bases agree with TRBD1. CDR3 length: 15 amino acids. Germline values: CDR1 MNHEY, CDR2 SMNVEV (reference sequence). Losses at the gene ends were 5 bases for V and 8 bases for J; bases not matched to a gene: 12. CDR3 coding DNA: TGTGCCAGCAGTCCTAGACCGACAGGGTATGATGAGCAGTTCTTC. This translates into CASSPRPTGYDEQFF.

The chain carries TRBV4-1 and TRBJ2-1; 11 nucleotides match TRBD2. Germline CDR1 is MGHRA and CDR2 is YSYEKL. The CDR3 runs to 16 residues. V shed 0 bases and J 10 bases; nucleotides not matched to a gene: 8. The CDR3 DNA is TGCGCCAGCAGCCAAGATGGGACTAGCGGTTTCGGGGAGCAGTTCTTC. Residues: CASSQDGTSGFGEQFF.

In the case of this clone: Additional DNA sequences in this sample encode the identical CDR3. V usage is TRBV9 and J usage is TRBJ1-3; D is possibly TRBD1 (6 bases). Per the germline V gene, CDR1 is SGDLS and CDR2 is YYNGEE. V was clipped by 0 bases and J by 3 bases, with 13 bases between them. The CDR3 consists of 16 residues. The CDR3 reads CASSVEGTWSGNTIYF. Written as DNA, the CDR3 is TGTGCCAGCAGCGTAGAGGGGACATGGAGTGGAAACACCATATATTTT.

The J gene is TRBJ2-2, the V gene TRBV7-3; D call uncertain. This CDR3 spans 13 amino acids. V lost 5 bases and J lost 6, with 10 bases in between. Germline CDR1 and CDR2: SGHTA and FQGTGA. In DNA, the CDR3 is TGTGCCAGCAGCCCCCCCGGCGCCGGGGAGCTGTTTTTT. It encodes CASSPPGAGELFF.

The J gene is TRBJ1-1, the V gene TRBV5-1, with TRBD1 as a possible D gene (6 bases). V lost 4 bases, J lost 4 bases, and 17 bases lay in between. Germline V gene sequence: CDR1 SGHRS, CDR2 YFSETQ. The CDR3 runs 15 residues. The CDR3 reads CASSPGGGWGTEAFF. The CDR3 bases are TGCGCCAGCAGCCCGGGAGGGGGATGGGGCACTGAAGCTTTCTTT.

This chain joins TRBV3-1 (or the pseudogene TRBV3-2) and TRBJ2-5; 8 bases line up with TRBD1. The CDR3 extends over 15 amino acids. Germline-derived CDR1 and CDR2 are LGHDT and YNNKEL (reference sequence). V was clipped by 0 bases and J by 1 base; unmatched bases: 1. CDR3 bases: TGTGCCAGCAGCCAAGAGACAGGGGCCCAAGAGACCCAGTACTTC. Translation gives CASSQETGAQETQYF.

The chain joins TRBV3-1 (or the pseudogene TRBV3-2) to TRBJ2-7; a weak D match, TRBD1 (6 bases). The CDR3 is made up of 14 amino acids. V was clipped by 5 bases and J by 3 bases, with 14 bases between them. Germline V gene data show CDR1 as LGHDT and CDR2 as YNNKEL (reference sequence). CDR3 sequence reads: CASSSNLGGYEQYF. The CDR3 nucleotides are TGTGCCAGCAGCTCTAACCTAGGGGGCTACGAGCAGTACTTC.

CDR3 in amino acids: CASSFDKFQSSRLNYGYTF. The CDR3 coding sequence is TGTGCCAGCAGCTTCGATAAGTTTCAATCGAGCCGCCTTAACTATGGCTACACCTTC. J is TRBJ1-2 and V is TRBV7-9; D not resolved. The length of the CDR3 is 19 residues. Per germline, CDR1 SEHNR and CDR2 FQNEAQ (reference sequence). The V and J ends lost 3 bases and 1 base respectively, with 24 bases between them.

The V gene is TRBV6-5, the J gene TRBJ1-5, with no clear D. CDR1 and CDR2 from the germline V gene are MNHEY and SVGAGI. CDR3 length equals 11 residues. The ends were cut back, 9 bases at V and 0 bases at J, with 3 bases in the middle. The CDR3 DNA reads TGTGCCAGTAATAGCAATCAGCCCCAGCATTTT. Its protein is CASNSNQPQHF.